In its sample, the clone carrying this T cell receptor beta chain was seen many times. The antigen remains undetermined. The sample originates from a study of identical twins. Study-wide results and limits: For cord blood, abundant beta clonotypes had fewer insertions, unlike memory repertoires, which showed none. Instead of following the same donors, the conclusions were based on cross-sectional statistical analysis.

A universal primer site was incorporated via template switching, and the cDNA contained unique molecular identifiers. TCRdb called the 5' RACE reads again in MiXCR, with one record for every CDR3 protein. Here the sample spans roughly 250,000 distinct CDR3 sequences, approximately 7% being singletons. CDR3 length equals 15 residues. CDR1 is MNHNS, CDR2 SASEGT, per germline. Losses at the gene ends were 6 bases for V and 3 bases for J; bases not matched to a gene: 5. These sequences were also reported in another study, on yellow fever vaccine responses in identical twins.

This chain connects TRBV6-1 to TRBJ1-5; 10 positions agree with TRBD1. Sequencing input: memory (CD45RO+) T cells sorted from blood. This receptor was identified in a woman younger than 30 in good health. The DNA of the CDR3 is TGTGCCAGCAGGGGACAGGGGTTGGACAATCAGCCCCAGCATTTT. It codes for CASRGQGLDNQPQHF.